This entry concerns a single T cell receptor beta chain. As handled by the study authors: Estimation of nucleated cell counts was performed using reference gene primer amplification. The data were produced by immunoSEQ multiplex PCR, yet TCRdb's version contains in-frame clones alone and is incomplete. The D gene and trimming were derived from the DNA, and the V and J assignments and clone size from that table. Found here are about 170,000 clones, more than 65% of them singletons; the top ten hold approximately 10%. This entry comes from a study of blood T cell repertoires in COVID-19. Study background: In each case, the material was cDNA or gDNA derived from T cells, B-cell-depleted T cells, or PBMCs.

V lost 6 bases to trimming and J lost 2 bases; unmatched junction nucleotides: 8. The CDR3 contains 17 residues. CDR1 is SEHNR and CDR2 is FQNEAQ in the germline V gene (reference sequence). This clonotype was sampled from a man aged 70 or older with active or convalescent COVID-19. The chain employs TRBV7-9 and TRBJ1-5, with 12 nucleotides matching TRBD1. The sample taken for sequencing was peripheral blood. CDR3 amino acids: CASSSGQGAGGNQPQHF. DNA of the CDR3: TGTGCCAGCAGTTCGGGACAGGGGGCGGGCGGCAATCAGCCCCAGCATTTT.